The 27 T cell receptor beta chains below were found in one sample sequenced in a study of control samples from healthy donors and cancer patients. Assay used: immunoSEQ multiplex PCR; TCRdb lists only in-frame clones, some missing. The table lists 150,000 to 200,000 clones, roughly 91% of them singletons. The source material was blood. These receptors all come from a woman in her 30s in good health.

The J gene is TRBJ2-5, the V gene TRBV6-5; D is undetermined. With 8 bases removed from V and 3 bases from J, the gap between germline ends came to 10 bases. Germline V gene data show CDR1 as MNHEY and CDR2 as SVGAGI. The CDR3 runs to 12 residues. In DNA form, the CDR3 reads TGTGCCAGCGGACCCCCGAAAGAGACCCAGTACTTC. It translates to CASGPPKETQYF.

The genes are TRBV6-1 and TRBJ1-2, with D possibly TRBD1 on 5 matching bases. In germline, CDR1 is MNHNS, CDR2 SASEGT. CDR3 length equals 16 residues. V lost 1 base to trimming and J lost 4 bases, with 16 bases between them. CDR3 bases: TGTGCCAGCAGTGAAGTCGAGGAAGGGGCCCCCTATGGCTACACCTTC. Translating it yields CASSEVEEGAPYGYTF.

The J gene is TRBJ2-1, the V gene TRBV19; 14 positions agree with TRBD2. The V and J ends lost 4 bases and 7 bases, in that order; junction bases with no gene match: 3. Germline V CDR1 and CDR2: LNHDA, SQIVND (reference sequence). CDR3 length: 15 residues. The CDR3 loop is CASSTGTSGSNEQFF. CDR3 nucleotide sequence: TGTGCCAGTAGTACAGGGACTAGCGGGAGTAATGAGCAGTTCTTC.

The V and J genes are TRBV5-3 and TRBJ2-1, with 12 bases matching TRBD2. TRBV5-3 carries the ORF label, with uncertain function. The CDR3 totals 13 residues. The V gene end was trimmed by 5 bases and the J gene end by 10 bases; junction bases not matched to a gene: 4. The CDR3 DNA follows: TGTGCCAGAAGTCCTAGCGGGAGGGTCGAGCAGTTCTTC. It codes for CARSPSGRVEQFF.

This clone came up once. The chain has TRBV10-3 and TRBJ2-2; TRBD2 might be the D (7 bases). V shed 8 bases and J shed 0 bases, with 16 bases lying between them. CDR3 length equals 16 residues. Germline V gene data show CDR1 as ENHRY and CDR2 as SYGVKD. The CDR3 sequence: CAIRARGGSNTGELFF. The CDR3 DNA reads as TGTGCCATCCGTGCGAGGGGGGGGTCGAACACCGGGGAGCTGTTTTTT.

This chain connects TRBV3-1 (or the pseudogene TRBV3-2) to TRBJ2-7; a weak D match, TRBD1 (6 bases). V lost 0 bases and J 5 bases, leaving 11 bases between the germline ends. This CDR3 is built from 14 residues. The germline V gene has CDR1 LGHDT and CDR2 YNNKEL (reference sequence). This chain's CDR3 is CASSQDDRFHEQYF. CDR3 nucleotide sequence: TGTGCCAGCAGCCAAGACGACAGGTTTCACGAGCAGTACTTC.

The chain has TRBV6-6 and TRBJ2-7; tentatively, D is TRBD1 (6 bases). Germline V gene sequence: CDR1 MNHNY, CDR2 SVGAGI (reference sequence). V lost 5 bases and J 3 bases, leaving 8 bases between the germline ends. The CDR3 totals 12 residues. The CDR3 DNA follows: TGTGCCAGCAGTCAGGGGATCTACGAGCAGTACTTC. It is translated as CASSQGIYEQYF.

The J gene is TRBJ1-2, the V gene TRBV15; D is ambiguous. Trimming pared 0 bases from V and 7 bases from J, leaving 15 bases between. The CDR3 runs 15 residues. Germline V gene sequence: CDR1 LNHNV, CDR2 YYDKDF (reference sequence). The CDR3 DNA follows: TGTGCCACCAGCAGAGATAAGGAAGTTTTGGGTGGCTACACCTTC. This sequence encodes CATSRDKEVLGGYTF.

This chain's CDR3 is CASSQDLRQNTEAFF. CDR3 nucleotide sequence: TGTGCCAGCAGCCAAGATCTCAGGCAGAACACTGAAGCTTTCTTT. V gene TRBV3-1 (or the pseudogene TRBV3-2) combines with J gene TRBJ1-1; D unclear. The CDR3 contains 15 residues. Germline-derived CDR1 and CDR2 are LGHDT and YNNKEL (reference sequence). The V end was cut by 0 bases, the J end by 1 base, with 9 bases between.

Note on this clone: The same CDR3 is also encoded by other DNA sequences in this sample. V is TRBV12-3 or TRBV12-4 and J is TRBJ2-7, with unresolved D. This CDR3 comprises 12 residues. V dropped 1 base and J dropped 3 bases, with 4 bases sitting between them. CDR3 sequence reads: CASSLGSYEQYF. The CDR3 coding sequence is TGTGCCAGCAGTTTAGGTAGCTACGAGCAGTACTTC.

This clone was observed a single time. V usage is TRBV18 and J usage is TRBJ1-2; D is uncertain. Germline V gives CDR1 KGHSH, CDR2 LQKENI. This CDR3 is built from 14 residues. V was clipped by 1 base and J by 4 bases, with 10 bases between them. The chain's CDR3 is CASSPQGNAYGYTF. Here the CDR3 DNA reads TGTGCCAGCTCACCACAGGGTAATGCCTATGGCTACACCTTC.

The J gene is TRBJ1-1, the V gene TRBV2; no reliable D call. The CDR3 covers 11 residues. Germline CDR1 SNHLY, CDR2 FYNNEI. The germline V and J ends were trimmed by 3 bases and 11 bases, with 10 bases remaining between them. CDR3 DNA sequence: TGTGCCAGCAGTGAGGACTCTACTGCTTTCTTT. It encodes CASSEDSTAFF.

The genes are TRBV11-3 and TRBJ2-7; D is unclear. V shed 5 bases and J shed 2 bases, with 10 bases lying between them. The CDR3 covers 13 residues. CDR1 and CDR2 (germline): SGHNT, YENEEA. The CDR3 nucleotides read TGTGCCAGCAGCCAGGACCCAACCTACGAGCAGTACTTC. This codes for CASSQDPTYEQYF.

The rearrangement links TRBV19 to TRBJ1-2; D gene uncertain. There are 12 residues in the CDR3. The V gene lost 5 bases and the J gene lost 10 bases, with 14 bases spanning the gap. The germline gives CDR1 LNHDA, CDR2 SQIVND (reference sequence). CDR3 nucleotide sequence: TGTGCCAGTAGTCCGAAAGGCAGGCCCTACACCTTC. This encodes CASSPKGRPYTF.

V gene TRBV5-8 combines with J gene TRBJ2-5; 9 nucleotides match TRBD1. The CDR3 sequence is 13 residues long. The V segment lost 5 bases and the J segment 5 bases; nucleotides outside the gene matches: 4. Germline loops: CDR1 SGHTS, CDR2 YDEGEE. CDR3 amino acids: CASRGQGGETQYF. The CDR3 bases are TGTGCCAGCAGGGGACAGGGTGGGGAGACCCAGTACTTC.

The chain has TRBV14 and TRBJ1-1; D is uncertain. The CDR3 covers 15 residues. The V end lost 0 bases, the J end lost 4 bases, and 12 bases lay between the germline ends. The germline V gene encodes CDR1 SGHDN and CDR2 FVKESK. The CDR3 region is CASSQDPGVATEAFF. In DNA, the CDR3 is TGTGCCAGCAGCCAAGATCCGGGTGTTGCCACTGAAGCTTTCTTT.

The chain carries TRBV12-5 and TRBJ1-2; TRBD1 might be the D (6 bases). The CDR3 is 15 residues long. Trimming pared 0 bases from V and 3 bases from J, leaving 11 bases between. Germline CDR1 LGHNT, CDR2 FRNRAP. In nucleotides, the CDR3 is TGTGCTAGTGGTTTGGTACAGGGAGGGGACTATGGCTACACCTTC. It specifies CASGLVQGGDYGYTF.

The rearrangement joins TRBV6-7 to TRBJ1-5; D is unresolved. The J call may be faulty, since TRBJ2-3 better matches the DNA end. TRBV6-7 is annotated as an ORF whose role is uncertain. This CDR3 region has 13 residues. The CDR3 DNA is TGTGCCAGCAGTATTATTAGCAATCAGCCCCAGTATTTT. The encoded protein is CASSIISNQPQYF.

The count of this clone is one. The V call is TRBV10-2, the J call TRBJ2-3; TRBD2 matches at 12 bases. CDR1 WSHSY and CDR2 SAAADI come from the germline V gene. V was clipped by 6 bases and J by 2 bases; unmatched bases: 3. The length of the CDR3 is 15 residues. DNA of the CDR3: TGCGCCAGCAGCACTAGCGGGGGGAACACAGATACGCAGTATTTT. Translating it yields CASSTSGGNTDTQYF.

This rearrangement joins TRBV30 to TRBJ2-3, with 7 positions matching TRBD2. CDR3 length: 13 amino acids. The germline V gene encodes CDR1 GTSNPN and CDR2 SVGIG (reference sequence). The V segment lost 3 bases and the J segment 3 bases; nucleotides outside the gene matches: 3. The CDR3 is CAWSGRLTDTQYF. CDR3 nucleotide sequence: TGTGCCTGGAGCGGGAGGCTGACAGATACGCAGTATTTT.

The chain uses TRBV25-1 and TRBJ1-2; D is unresolved. The CDR3 is 12 amino acids. Per germline, CDR1 MGHDK and CDR2 SYGVNS. Trimming removed 0 bases from V and 4 bases from J, with 3 bases in between. The chain's CDR3 is CASSEYGYGYTF. The CDR3 nucleotides read TGTGCCAGCAGTGAATATGGCTATGGCTACACCTTC.

The chain links TRBV5-6 to TRBJ1-2, with TRBD1 as a possible D gene (5 bases). This CDR3 region has 13 residues. The germline V gene has CDR1 SGHDT and CDR2 YYEEEE. The V end was cut by 4 bases, the J end by 5 bases, with 12 bases between. CDR3: CASSDRTSYGYTF. DNA for the CDR3: TGTGCCAGCAGCGACAGAACCTCTTATGGCTACACCTTC.

The rearrangement joins TRBV6-5 to TRBJ2-3; 9 bases agree with TRBD1. Germline V CDR1 and CDR2: MNHEY, SVGAGI. This CDR3 spans 15 amino acids. Unmatched junction bases numbered 4, after V lost 2 bases and J lost 4 bases. The CDR3 coding sequence is TGTGCCAGCAGTTACCGACAGGGGGGATCAGATACGCAGTATTTT. Translated: CASSYRQGGSDTQYF.

The chain recombines TRBV4-1 with TRBJ1-2; D is undetermined. This CDR3 is 18 amino acids long. Germline assignment: CDR1 MGHRA and CDR2 YSYEKL. The V gene lost 1 base and the J gene lost 4 bases, with 22 bases spanning the gap. The CDR3 is CASSQGILGSLNTYGYTF. In DNA form, the CDR3 reads TGCGCCAGCAGCCAAGGAATTCTCGGCAGCCTGAATACCTATGGCTACACCTTC.

This sequence joins TRBV3-1 (or the pseudogene TRBV3-2) and TRBJ1-1; TRBD1 aligns across 9 bases. Trimming at V came to 3 bases and at J to 6 bases, leaving 2 bases not matched to a gene. CDR1 LGHDT and CDR2 YNNKEL come from the germline V gene (reference sequence). This CDR3 region has 13 residues. Here the CDR3 DNA reads TGTGCCAGCAGCCAGAGGACAGGGGCTGAAGCTTTCTTT. This gives the protein CASSQRTGAEAFF.

The chain's CDR3 is CASSWDRASTDTQYF. CDR3 coding DNA: TGTGCCAGCAGTTGGGACAGGGCTAGCACAGATACGCAGTATTTT. The chain is built from TRBV6-6 and TRBJ2-3; TRBD1 matches at 9 bases. The V gene end was trimmed by 4 bases and the J gene end by 0 bases; junction bases not matched to a gene: 2. CDR1 and CDR2 (germline): MNHNY, SVGAGI (reference sequence). CDR3 size: 15 residues.

With regard to this clone: This CDR3 is also generated by other DNA sequences in the sample. V is TRBV10-1 and J is TRBJ2-1; D remains ambiguous. Trimming took 3 bases from V and 6 from J, leaving 3 bases between them. Germline V lookup: CDR1 WNHNN, CDR2 SYGVQD (reference sequence). CDR3 length equals 11 residues. Written as DNA, the CDR3 is TGCGCCAGCAGTGACAGCAATGAGCAGTTCTTC. As protein: CASSDSNEQFF.